The present T cell receptor (beta chain) was sequenced within a study of CD8+CD57+ T cells in acquired aplastic anemia. General observations from the study: Overlapping CD8+ CDR3 repertoires of patients and controls contained twenty-nine shared sequences.

This clonotype turned up a few times. Antigen: not known. Profiling of TCR beta VDJ combinations and CDR3 sequences used genomic DNA as template. TCRdb ran MiXCR on the reads and lists one entry per CDR3 protein. The sample has tens of thousands of distinct CDR3 sequences; about 50% are singletons. This CDR3 is built from 14 residues. Deletions cut 3 bases from V and 5 bases from J, with 14 bases between. Germline CDR1 and CDR2: DFQATT and SNEGSKA (reference sequence). Sequencing was performed on sorted CD4+, CD8+, or CD8+CD57+ T cells (not recorded which) from PBMCs. V usage is TRBV20-1 and J usage is TRBJ1-5; D is undetermined. This sequence was found in a human donor in good health, serving as a control. The CDR3 here is CSASEVGSYQPQHF. CDR3 nucleotides: TGCAGTGCTAGCGAAGTGGGCAGTTATCAGCCCCAGCATTTT.